This T cell receptor (beta chain) stems from a study of control samples from healthy donors and cancer patients. CDR3 length equals 15 residues. The germline V gene encodes CDR1 SGHNT and CDR2 YENEEA. The junction had 4 bases not matched to a gene; V was cut back by 4 bases and J by 0 bases. Data came from immunoSEQ multiplex PCR; TCRdb stores just in-frame clones and leaves some out. The sample has about 230,000 clones; 82% are singletons. This clone was picked up one time. V usage is TRBV11-3 and J usage is TRBJ2-3; 7 nucleotides align to TRBD1. This TCR was sampled from a woman in her sixties with lung cancer. Input material: PBMCs. CDR3 amino acids: CASSSTGISTDTQYF. DNA of the CDR3: TGTGCCAGCAGCTCGACAGGGATAAGCACAGATACGCAGTATTTT. The variable domain in full, completed from reference TRBV11-3 and TRBJ2-3, reads EAGVVQSPRYKIIEKKQPVAFWCNPISGHNTLYWYLQNLGQGPELLIRYENEEAVDDSQLPKDRFSAERLKGVDSTLKIQPAELGDSAVYLCASSSTGISTDTQYFGPGTRLTVL.